These 26 T cell receptor beta chains were all obtained from the same sample, sequenced in a study of molecular identifiers for immune sequencing clone quantification. MiXCR was run by TCRdb on the PCR reads, yielding one entry per CDR3 protein. Of some 580,000 distinct CDR3 sequences listed, about 25% are singletons. The sequenced sample was naive CD8+ T cells from blood, with Jurkat cell RNA spiked in. Subset noted: FACS-sorted CD8+CD4-CCR7+CD45RA+ naive T cells. Receptor source: a human donor in good health. Some libraries in this study had Jurkat cell RNA spiked in.

Details on this clonotype: A read error is possible here, since a much larger clone lies one base away. This chain links TRBV24-1 with TRBJ2-1, with a possible D match to TRBD2 (5 bases). The germline CDR1 and CDR2 sequences are KGHDR and SFDVKD. Trimming removed 7 bases from V and 8 bases from J, with 20 bases in between. The CDR3 length is 15 residues. The CDR3 DNA follows: TGTGCCACCAGCCCCTTAGGAGCGGCAGAGGATGAGCAGTTCTTC. Protein: CATSPLGAAEDEQFF.

The J gene is TRBJ2-7, the V gene TRBV7-9, with 8 bases that match TRBD1. The junction had 8 bases not matched to a gene; V was cut back by 2 bases and J by 2 bases. Germline CDR1 and CDR2: SEHNR and FQNEAQ (reference sequence). There are 16 residues in the CDR3. In nucleotides, the CDR3 is TGTGCCAGCAGCTTACCCGACAGGGGTCCCACCTACGAGCAGTACTTC. Amino acids: CASSLPDRGPTYEQYF.

Turning to this clonotype: One end of the junction varies from germline; a read error may be responsible. V gene TRBV10-3 combines with J gene TRBJ2-1; weak D call: TRBD1 (7 bases). CDR1 and CDR2 (germline): ENHRY, SYGVKD. The CDR3 has 15 amino acids. CDR3 bases: TGTGCCATCAGTGAGTTGGAGGGGGCCTACGATGAGCAGTTCTTC. The encoded protein is CAISELEGAYDEQFF.

This sequence joins TRBV4-3 and TRBJ2-3; D remains ambiguous. Germline V gives CDR1 LGHNA, CDR2 YSLEER. Trimming stripped 3 bases from V and 0 bases from J, with 13 bases between. The length of the CDR3 is 16 residues. CDR3 DNA: TGCGCCAGCAGCCATTCCACGGCTAGAAGCACAGATACGCAGTATTTT. Amino acids: CASSHSTARSTDTQYF.

In its sample, this clonotype was seen many times. V and J are TRBV5-6 and TRBJ2-3; D unclear. Germline CDR1 SGHDT, CDR2 YYEEEE. The CDR3 covers 14 residues. V lost 5 bases, J lost 2 bases, and 12 bases lay in between. The CDR3 bases are TGTGCCAGCAGTTTAGGCTCCCTCACAGATACGCAGTATTTT. This encodes CASSLGSLTDTQYF. Full variable domain (outside the CDR3, taken from reference TRBV5-6 and TRBJ2-3): DAGVTQSPTHLIKTRGQQVTLRCSPKSGHDTVSWYQQALGQGPQFIFQYYEEEERQRGNFPDRFSGHQFPNYSSELNVNALLLGDSALYLCASSLGSLTDTQYFGPGTRLTVL.

J is TRBJ2-2 and V is TRBV7-9; D ambiguous. CDR1 is SEHNR and CDR2 is FQNEAQ in the germline V gene (reference sequence). Trimming left V 6 bases short and J 6 bases short, with 11 bases between. The CDR3 sequence is 13 residues long. Here the CDR3 reads CASSGRIAGELFF. The DNA for the CDR3 is TGTGCCAGCAGTGGCAGAATAGCCGGGGAGCTGTTTTTT.

This clonotype was observed many times. V and J are TRBV7-9 and TRBJ1-1; D uncertain. The CDR3 contains 16 residues. In germline, CDR1 is SEHNR, CDR2 FQNEAQ (reference sequence). Trimming removed 4 bases at V and 0 bases at J, with 15 bases between. CDR3 nucleotides: TGTGCCAGCAGCTCCCCTCTCCCGCCATTGAACACTGAAGCTTTCTTT. Encoded protein: CASSSPLPPLNTEAFF.

This clonotype was observed a few times. In this CDR3 the conserved last residue, phenylalanine or tryptophan, is missing, so a read error is likely. This chain links TRBV20-1 with TRBJ2-7, with a tentative D call TRBD2 (5 bases). CDR1 is DFQATT and CDR2 is SNEGSKA in the germline V gene (reference sequence). The V and J ends lost 6 bases and 6 bases respectively, with 12 bases between them. This CDR3 spans 11 amino acids. CDR3 nucleotides: TGCAGTGCCGAGAGGGTAGGCGAGCAGTACCTC. This translates into CSAERVGEQYL.

This clonotype has only a few counts. The V and J genes are TRBV7-8 and TRBJ2-1; D gene uncertain. V lost 0 bases and J lost 7, with 7 bases in between. Per germline, CDR1 SGHVS and CDR2 FQNEAQ. This CDR3 is 13 amino acids long. The CDR3 DNA sequence: TGTGCCAGCAGCTTAGCGCTTTTAAATGAGCAGTTCTTC. This gives the protein CASSLALLNEQFF. Supplemented by reference TRBV7-8 and TRBJ2-1, the full variable domain reads GAGVSQSPRYKVAKRGQDVALRCDPISGHVSLFWYQQALGQGPEFLTYFQNEAQLDKSGLPSDRFFAERPEGSVSTLKIQRTQQEDSAVYLCASSLALLNEQFFGPGTRLTVL.

Details on this clonotype: A junction end diverges from the germline sequence, so it may reflect a read error. The rearrangement links TRBV6-5 to TRBJ2-7; D is tentatively TRBD1 or TRBD2 (6 bases each). The CDR3 loop spans 14 amino acids. Germline CDR1 and CDR2: MNHEY and SVGAGI. CDR3 bases: TGTGCCAGCAGTTACTCCGGGGGCTCCAACGAGCAGTACTTC. It encodes CASSYSGGSNEQYF.

V is TRBV14 and J is TRBJ2-3, with D perhaps given as TRBD1 or TRBD2 (5 bases each). The V end lost 4 bases, the J end lost 4 bases, and 21 bases lay between the germline ends. Germline assignment: CDR1 SGHDN and CDR2 FVKESK. The CDR3 is made up of 17 amino acids. The CDR3 loop reads CASSPGWGSRAPDTQYF. In nucleotides, the CDR3 is TGTGCCAGCAGCCCAGGTTGGGGGTCCAGGGCTCCAGATACGCAGTATTTT.

There are many counts of this clonotype. This chain connects TRBV5-8 to TRBJ2-7, with 8 bases fitting TRBD1. V was pared by 4 bases and J by 2 bases, with 11 bases of the junction left unmatched. CDR3 length: 16 residues. Germline V lookup: CDR1 SGHTS, CDR2 YDEGEE. CDR3 sequence reads: CASSADPGTGPYEQYF. The CDR3 DNA follows: TGTGCCAGCAGCGCAGACCCCGGGACAGGTCCCTACGAGCAGTACTTC.

This clonotype was observed a handful of times. A much bigger clone sits one base away, suggesting this may be a read error. This sequence joins TRBV7-9 and TRBJ1-4, with D perhaps TRBD1 (6 bases). Trimming shortened V by 8 bases and J by 0 bases, and 16 bases separated the two germline ends. Germline values: CDR1 SEHNR, CDR2 FQNEAQ (reference sequence). The CDR3 covers 16 residues. The CDR3 sequence is CASGDGQRATNEKLFF. CDR3 sequence (DNA): TGTGCCAGCGGCGATGGACAGAGGGCAACTAATGAAAAACTGTTTTTT.

V gene TRBV4-1 combines with J gene TRBJ2-4; 8 positions match TRBD1. Germline values: CDR1 MGHRA, CDR2 YSYEKL. This CDR3 comprises 17 residues. The J segment lost 0 bases and the V segment lost 2 bases, leaving 6 bases of the junction unmatched. The CDR3 DNA reads TGCGCCAGCAGCCAAACTGGACAGGGCCCAGCCAAAAACATTCAGTACTTC. It encodes CASSQTGQGPAKNIQYF.

This clonotype was recorded many times. The chain carries TRBV28 and TRBJ2-1; 7 bases are shared with TRBD2. Germline CDR1 and CDR2: MDHEN and SYDVKM. After removal of 2 bases from V and 6 bases from J, the junction contained 7 bases not matched to a gene. CDR3 length equals 15 residues. The CDR3 sequence: CASSLAGAPPNEQFF. The DNA of the CDR3 is TGTGCCAGCAGTTTAGCGGGAGCCCCTCCCAATGAGCAGTTCTTC.

The CDR3 reads CASSERDRADEQYF. As DNA, the CDR3 is TGTGCCAGCAGTGAAAGGGACAGGGCCGACGAGCAGTACTTC. The chain carries TRBV2 and TRBJ2-7; the match to TRBD1 covers 9 bases. CDR3 size: 14 residues. CDR1 and CDR2 from the germline V gene are SNHLY and FYNNEI. V gave up 2 bases and J gave up 5 bases; unmatched junction bases: 4.

This chain uses TRBV14 with TRBJ2-7; 9 nucleotides align to TRBD1. The junction had 11 bases not matched to a gene; V was cut back by 4 bases and J by 4 bases. The CDR3 length is 16 residues. CDR1 is SGHDN, CDR2 FVKESK, per germline. For the CDR3, the DNA is TGTGCCAGCAGCCCCCAACTCGGGACAGGGATTTACGAGCAGTACTTC. Amino acids: CASSPQLGTGIYEQYF.

This clonotype has at least ten counts. V is TRBV27 and J is TRBJ2-7; TRBD2 matches 13 bases. Per germline, CDR1 MNHEY and CDR2 SMNVEV (reference sequence). This CDR3 region has 15 residues. V trimming: 4 bases; J trimming: 9 bases; junction bases outside the gene matches: 9. The CDR3 DNA is TGTGCCAGCAGTTCGGGGACTAGCGGGGTCTCGGTGCAGTACTTC. It translates to CASSSGTSGVSVQYF.

Regarding this clonotype: A single base separates this from a much larger clone, so it may be a read error. V is TRBV7-2 and J is TRBJ1-3; no definite D call. The CDR3 extends over 9 amino acids. Germline lookup yields CDR1 SGHTA and CDR2 FQGNSA. CDR3 sequence: CASENTIYF. CDR3 DNA sequence: TGTGCCTCTGAAAACACCATATATTTT.

The chain joins TRBV7-9 to TRBJ2-1, with 7 bases that match TRBD1. The V segment lost 5 bases and the J segment 9 bases; nucleotides outside the gene matches: 10. Per germline, CDR1 SEHNR and CDR2 FQNEAQ (reference sequence). The CDR3 has 14 amino acids. The CDR3 loop reads CASSLGQSPGEQFF. CDR3 DNA: TGTGCCAGCAGCCTGGGACAGAGTCCCGGTGAGCAGTTCTTC.

This clonotype was detected many times. CDR3 DNA: TGCAGCGTTGAGGGGTTGGGGATCGGGGCCCCCTACGAGCAGTACTTC. The encoded protein is CSVEGLGIGAPYEQYF. This rearrangement joins TRBV29-1 to TRBJ2-7; D tentatively reads TRBD1 or TRBD2 (5 bases each). Per germline, CDR1 SQVTM and CDR2 ANQGSEA. The V end was cut by 3 bases, the J end by 2 bases, with 20 bases between. This CDR3 comprises 16 residues.

This clonotype was detected a few times. The chain carries TRBV4-1 and TRBJ1-2; 7 bases map to TRBD1. V gave up 1 base and J gave up 3 bases; unmatched junction bases: 8. The CDR3 covers 16 residues. Per the germline V gene, CDR1 is MGHRA and CDR2 is YSYEKL. Written as DNA, the CDR3 is TGCGCCAGCAGCCAAGTGAAGGGGGCGCCAGACTATGGCTACACCTTC. This sequence encodes CASSQVKGAPDYGYTF.

The rearrangement uses TRBV19 and TRBJ2-3; 7 positions match TRBD1. The CDR3 is made up of 15 amino acids. The J segment lost 0 bases and the V segment lost 3 bases, leaving 3 bases of the junction unmatched. Germline CDR1 LNHDA, CDR2 SQIVND (reference sequence). Written as DNA, the CDR3 is TGTGCCAGTAGTATTAAGGGGGCTAGCACAGATACGCAGTATTTT. This translates into CASSIKGASTDTQYF.

This clonotype was detected only a few times. The chain recombines TRBV19 with TRBJ2-7, with D perhaps given as TRBD1 or TRBD2 (6 bases each). The V end was cut by 2 bases, the J end by 6 bases, with 14 bases between. Germline V gene data show CDR1 as LNHDA and CDR2 as SQIVND (reference sequence). The CDR3 is made up of 14 amino acids. The CDR3 DNA sequence: TGTGCCAGTAGTATACGTCCGGGGGCGGCCGAGCAGTACTTC. This codes for CASSIRPGAAEQYF.

This clonotype was observed at least ten times. V is TRBV28 and J is TRBJ2-7; unclear D gene. Trimming stripped 6 bases from V and 4 bases from J, with 13 bases between. The germline gives CDR1 MDHEN, CDR2 SYDVKM. This CDR3 is 13 amino acids long. The CDR3 DNA sequence: TGTGCCAGCAGCTGGAGAGTTTCATACGAGCAGTACTTC. Its translation: CASSWRVSYEQYF.

The J gene is TRBJ1-4, the V gene TRBV28; no clear D gene. This CDR3 is built from 13 residues. The V end lost 6 bases, the J end lost 4 bases, and 9 bases lay between the germline ends. Germline CDR1 and CDR2: MDHEN and SYDVKM. The CDR3 DNA is TGTGCCAGCAGCACGAACTATAATGAAAAACTGTTTTTT. Translation: CASSTNYNEKLFF.